This entry concerns a single T cell receptor (beta chain). Antigen specificity is unknown. Sorting from PBMCs produced CD4+ and CD8+ T cells. The data were taken from a study of CD8+ T cells in alopecia areata. Overall study findings and caveats: Higher clonality and more expanded CD8+ clones appeared in lesional than normal scalp. Sequenced scalp T cells also include alphabeta T cells resident in normal skin.

Extraction and reverse transcription of RNA yielded cDNA as the sequencing template. Assay: immunoSEQ multiplex PCR; the TCRdb copy retains only in-frame clones and omits some. The table includes a few hundred thousand clones, approximately 60% detected once. Germline loops: CDR1 SQVTM, CDR2 ANQGSEA. This CDR3 is 15 amino acids long. V trimming: 8 bases; J trimming: 0 bases; junction bases outside the gene matches: 11. This clonotype was obtained from a human donor in good health. The V call is TRBV29-1, the J call TRBJ2-5; 8 bases align to TRBD1. The specimen was CD8+ T cells sorted from blood. CDR3 protein: CSCRAGQGDQETQYF. The CDR3 bases are TGCAGCTGTCGAGCAGGACAGGGTGACCAAGAGACCCAGTACTTC. Full variable domain (rest looked up from reference TRBV29-1 and TRBJ2-5): SAVISQKPSRDICQRGTSLTIQCQVDSQVTMMFWYRQQPGQSLTLIATANQGSEATYESGFVIDKFPISRPNLTFSTLTVSNMSPEDSSIYLCSCRAGQGDQETQYFGPGTRLLVL.